This T cell receptor beta chain was profiled in a study of blood T cell repertoires in COVID-19. Study in general: Samples representing acute and convalescent COVID-19 were sourced from the United States, Italy and Spain.

Per the study methods: The assay estimated nucleated cells by amplifying reference gene primers. Generated by immunoSEQ multiplex PCR, the TCRdb table keeps only in-frame clones and is missing some. V, J and clone size are those of that table, while D and trimming were read from the DNA. The data contain around 190,000 clones, approximately 80% of them singletons. The CDR3 sequence is 15 residues long. Trimming removed 4 bases from V and 5 bases from J; junction bases left unmatched: 11. Germline CDR1 is SGHRS and CDR2 is YFSETQ. Sequencing input: peripheral blood. The receptor's source is a human donor in a cohort sampled during active COVID-19. V is TRBV5-1 and J is TRBJ1-1; 7 bases fit TRBD1. Here the CDR3 reads CASSREPTGQTEAFF. The CDR3 DNA reads TGCGCCAGCAGCCGGGAACCGACAGGGCAAACTGAAGCTTTCTTT.